This TCR beta chain is drawn from a study of T cell repertoires in ileal Crohn's disease. As for the study in general: At surgery, 35% to 40% of patients smoked, with median disease duration approximately 7.3 years.

Documented time point: proximal margin of the surgical specimen (macroscopically non-inflamed). The study, taken as a whole, reports: Clonal expansions were more frequent in active smokers than non-smokers at surgery.

The ends were cut back, 2 bases at V and 5 bases at J, with 3 bases in the middle. This CDR3 comprises 10 residues. Germline values: CDR1 GTSNPN, CDR2 SVGIG (reference sequence). The assay was immunoSEQ multiplex PCR, and TCRdb's table has in-frame clones only and misses some. The sample shows roughly 7,200 clones, just under 80% of them seen only once. In regard to this clone: Its antigen is unidentified.

What was sequenced was ileal tissue. This TCR derives from an adult with Crohn's disease. V and J are TRBV30 and TRBJ2-5; no clear D gene. Here the CDR3 DNA reads TGTGCCTGGAGTCAGGAGACCCAGTACTTC. As protein: CAWSQETQYF.